This T cell receptor beta chain stems from a study of neurological immune-mediated disorders. The V end was cut by 5 bases, the J end by 2 bases, with 11 bases between. CDR3 length equals 14 residues. Germline CDR1 MNHNS, CDR2 SASEGT. The cDNA was synthesized by means of template-switch 5'RACE, which was carried out with 10-nucleotide random UMIs. TCRdb re-analysed the 5' RACE reads in MiXCR, keeping a single row per CDR3 protein. The data hold 70,000 to 90,000 distinct CDR3 sequences, with just over 5% observed a single time. A total of 2 million PBMCs stored at -80 degrees C provided the unsorted libraries.

The origin of this receptor is a woman in her 30s with multiple sclerosis. The chain employs TRBV6-1 and TRBJ2-3; no clear D. The material sequenced was PBMCs. In DNA form, the CDR3 reads TGTGCCAGCAGTACACACCCGACCACAGATACGCAGTATTTT. Its protein product is CASSTHPTTDTQYF.